This record looks at one TCR beta chain sequence and its context. What it recognizes is unknown. The treatment denotes: oral pan-JAK inhibitor, 5-10 mg twice daily. Patients with alopecia areata provided lesional scalp punch biopsies as well as peripheral blood. V was pared by 6 bases and J by 0 bases, with 3 bases of the junction left unmatched. The CDR3 totals 15 residues. Germline assignment: CDR1 MNHEY and CDR2 SVGAGI. As the sequencing template, cDNA was produced by extracting RNA and reverse transcribing it. Data came from immunoSEQ multiplex PCR; TCRdb stores just in-frame clones and leaves some out. The table has about 76,000 clones, around 65% seen once; the top ten hold 23%. This specimen belongs to a study of CD8+ T cells in alopecia areata. Background on the study: Severity of treated patients was scored by affected scalp percentage. Study-wide points: While patients received tofacitinib, many expanded lesional clones remained present in scalp and blood.

The source of this sequence is a human donor with alopecia areata. The sample here was CD8+ T cells sorted from blood, taken at week 24, from a patient treated with tofacitinib. The V call is TRBV6-5, the J call TRBJ1-3; 9 nucleotides agree with TRBD1. CDR3 protein: CASSKDRGSGNTIYF. The CDR3 DNA reads TGTGCCAGCAGCAAGGACAGGGGCTCTGGAAACACCATATATTTT.